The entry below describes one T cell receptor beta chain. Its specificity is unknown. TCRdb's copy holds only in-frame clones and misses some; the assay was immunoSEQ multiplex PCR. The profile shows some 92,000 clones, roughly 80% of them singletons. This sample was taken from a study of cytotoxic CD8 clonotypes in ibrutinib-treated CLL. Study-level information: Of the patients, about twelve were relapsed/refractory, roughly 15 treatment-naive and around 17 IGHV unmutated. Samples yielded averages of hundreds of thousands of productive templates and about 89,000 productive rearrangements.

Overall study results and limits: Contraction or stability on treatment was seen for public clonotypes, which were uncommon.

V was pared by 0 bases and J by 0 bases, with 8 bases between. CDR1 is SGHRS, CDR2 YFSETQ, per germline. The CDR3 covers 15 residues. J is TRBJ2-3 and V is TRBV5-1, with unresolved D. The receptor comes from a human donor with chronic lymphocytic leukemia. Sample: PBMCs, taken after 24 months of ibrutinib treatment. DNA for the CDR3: TGCGCCAGCAGCTTGGGACCCACTAGCACAGATACGCAGTATTTT. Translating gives CASSLGPTSTDTQYF. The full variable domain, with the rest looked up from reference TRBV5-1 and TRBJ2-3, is KAGVTQTPRYLIKTRGQQVTLSCSPISGHRSVSWYQQTPGQGLQFLFEYFSETQRNKGNFPGRFSGRQFSNSRSEMNVSTLELGDSALYLCASSLGPTSTDTQYFGPGTRLTVL.